This T cell receptor beta chain was sequenced for a study of T cells in Graves' hyperthyroidism and ophthalmopathy (dated 2019 in TCRdb). Turning to the overall study: Peripheral blood was sampled at the time of initial diagnosis, prior to any treatment. Following sampling, methimazole starting at 30 mg daily was given to hyperthyroidism patients, and high-dose intravenous methylprednisolone was given to ophthalmopathy patients. According to the paper, TCR Vbeta CDR3 sequencing was carried out on more than 120 peripheral blood samples, which came from under 50 ophthalmopathy, 80 or so hyperthyroidism and some 17 progressor patients. Prospective prediction of ophthalmopathy was tested in an independent validation cohort of 18 to 20 hyperthyroidism patients and 17 patients who later progressed to ophthalmopathy. In about 6 Graves' hyperthyroidism patients, the study also compared T-cell repertoires from thyroid tissue with T-cell repertoires from blood. To identify distinguishing TCR V-J signatures, a discovery cohort of some 100 patients was used, comprising fewer than 45 with Graves' ophthalmopathy and roughly 60 with stable Graves' hyperthyroidism. The 100 or so discovery patients were randomly split 7:3 into training and test sets. General conclusions and limits of the study: Blood samples also contained most of the expanded thyroid clonotypes (frequency above 0.001), which suggests that blood repertoires may reflect thyroid immune responses. In validation, the model predicted progression to ophthalmopathy with just under 71% sensitivity and over 72% specificity, a median of about 6.7 months before onset. Sample size was not statistically predetermined, and investigators were not blinded to group allocation. A model built on a 13 V-J signature distinguished ophthalmopathy from stable hyperthyroidism, reaching over 85% sensitivity and 81% to 83% specificity in cross-validation and 80%/75% in testing.

Of note for this clonotype: Its antigen is not yet known. Base qualities were left out, and no much larger clone turns up one base away.

Stable Graves' hyperthyroidism was defined as the absence of progression to ophthalmopathy over 18 months of follow-up. Hyperthyroidism patients were newly diagnosed, had a disease duration of under 2 months, and were aged 18 to 65 years. Any patient with an uncontrolled infection, another autoimmune disease, pregnancy or lactation was excluded. Diagnoses were based on clinical symptoms, serum thyroxine and TRAb, thyroid ultrasound and orbital computed tomography. Ficoll-Paque density gradient centrifugation was used to isolate PBMCs from about 9 ml of fresh peripheral blood. Trizol reagent was used to extract total RNA, and RNA quality was then checked on an Agilent 2100 Bioanalyzer. The germline V gene (reference sequence) gives CDR1 as SEHNR and CDR2 as FQNEAQ. The V end gives up 5 bases and the J end 7 bases, leaving 6 bases in the junction not matched to a gene. The CDR3, from cysteine to phenylalanine, totals 15 residues. Of the read, only the CDR3 DNA is kept; its 45 bases are in frame from base 1.

Amplification of TCR beta CDR3 regions was carried out from RNA transcripts. The first round of RT-PCR for the TCR CDR3 was performed with the HTBI primer set and the Qiagen OneStep RT-PCR kit. Libraries were constructed in a second round of multiplex PCR, after which size selection and purification were performed. Libraries were sequenced paired-end with 100 bp reads on an Illumina HiSeq2000. The original pipeline was this. SOAPnuke was used to process the raw data, with reads discarded if the reads contained adapters or uncalled bases, had a mean Phred below 15, or lacked an exact constant-primer or identifier match. High-quality paired reads were merged with COPE v1.2.5, and unique nucleotide sequences were defined as clonotypes. MiTCR v1.1 was used to align clonotypes to the IMGT TRBV, TRBD and TRBJ reference segments. Only V-J combinations with frequency above 0.0001, covering 99% to 99.2% of repertoires, were analysed. The TCS score was defined as the ratio of F50 (clonal expansion) to E x V (chaos), calculated using BLOSUM62-based TCRdist between CDR3 peptides within each V-J. Welch's t-statistics and random forest reduced around 510 V-J features to roughly 13, which were used in a naive Bayes classifier (R e1071). Using fastp at Q25 and MiXCR, TCRdb reprocessed the public reads and kept productive beta chains. Each entry merges the rows of one CDR3 protein and shows their most common DNA and genes. The V and J calls were determined by TCRdb, not by the authors. The sample table lists about half a million distinct CDR3 sequences, less than 25% of them with a count of one. Clones ranked in the top ten supply less than 30% of the sample.

This receptor was taken from a man aged 18 to 35 with Graves' hyperthyroidism. The material sequenced was blood. The sequence is built from TRBV7-9 and TRBJ1-6, and TRBD1 aligns with 9 junction nucleotides. Read as DNA, the sequence is TGTGCCAGCAGCCCAAATGGACAGGGGAATTCACCCCTCCACTTT. Its amino acids are CASSPNGQGNSPLHF.